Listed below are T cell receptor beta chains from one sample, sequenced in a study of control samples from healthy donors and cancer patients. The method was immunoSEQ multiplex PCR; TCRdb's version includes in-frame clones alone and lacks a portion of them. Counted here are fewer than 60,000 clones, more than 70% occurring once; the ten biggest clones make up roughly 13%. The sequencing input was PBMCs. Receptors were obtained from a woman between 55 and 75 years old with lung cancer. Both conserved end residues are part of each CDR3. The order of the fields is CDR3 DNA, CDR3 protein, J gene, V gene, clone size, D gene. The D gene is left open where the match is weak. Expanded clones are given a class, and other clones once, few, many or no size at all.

CDR3 DNA: TGTGCCAGCAACCTGGGAGATACGCAGTATTTT
CDR3 protein: CASNLGDTQYF
J gene: TRBJ2-3
V gene: TRBV11-1
clone size: NA
D gene: NA

CDR3 DNA: TGTGCCAGCAGGACACGACGAAGTAACGAGCAGTACTTC
CDR3 protein: CASRTRRSNEQYF
J gene: TRBJ2-7
V gene: TRBV28
clone size: NA
D gene: NA

CDR3 DNA: TGTGCCACCAGCACCTTAGGGGCCGGACAGGGGGGGTACAATGAGCAGTTCTTC
CDR3 protein: CATSTLGAGQGGYNEQFF
J gene: TRBJ2-1
V gene: TRBV15
clone size: NA
D gene: TRBD1

CDR3 DNA: TGTGCCAGCAGCCCGTATCTAGCGGGGGAGCAGTACTTC
CDR3 protein: CASSPYLAGEQYF
J gene: TRBJ2-7
V gene: TRBV5-5
clone size: few
D gene: TRBD2

CDR3 DNA: TGTGCCAGTAGTATAGTCTGGACGGGGAACACCGGGGAGCTGTTTTTT
CDR3 protein: CASSIVWTGNTGELFF
J gene: TRBJ2-2
V gene: TRBV19
clone size: NA
D gene: NA

CDR3 DNA: TGTGCCAGCAATCTGGCTAGCGGGGGACTTTCCTACGAGCAGTACTTC
CDR3 protein: CASNLASGGLSYEQYF
J gene: TRBJ2-7
V gene: TRBV5-6
clone size: NA
D gene: TRBD2

CDR3 DNA: TGTGCTAGTGGTTTGTCCACAGGGGGCGCAGAGACCCAGTACTTC
CDR3 protein: CASGLSTGGAETQYF
J gene: TRBJ2-5
V gene: TRBV12-5
clone size: NA
D gene: TRBD1

CDR3 DNA: TGCGCCAGCAGCTTCATTAGCGGTAGCACAGATACGCAGTATTTT
CDR3 protein: CASSFISGSTDTQYF
J gene: TRBJ2-3
V gene: TRBV5-1
clone size: NA
D gene: NA

CDR3 DNA: TGTGCCAGCAGCGTAGATCTAGCGGGGGGTACAGATACGCAGTATTTT
CDR3 protein: CASSVDLAGGTDTQYF
J gene: TRBJ2-3
V gene: TRBV9
clone size: NA
D gene: TRBD2

CDR3 DNA: TGCGCCAGCAGCTTGGTACAGGATGAAGCTTTCTTT
CDR3 protein: CASSLVQDEAFF
J gene: TRBJ1-1
V gene: TRBV5-1
clone size: NA
D gene: NA

CDR3 DNA: TGTGCCAGCAGTCTTGGACAGGGCCCAGATACGCAGTATTTT
CDR3 protein: CASSLGQGPDTQYF
J gene: TRBJ2-3
V gene: TRBV2
clone size: once
D gene: TRBD1

CDR3 DNA: TGTGCCAGCAGCTTAGATTCCGCCATAAAGTCCTACGAGCAGTACTTC
CDR3 protein: CASSLDSAIKSYEQYF
J gene: TRBJ2-7
V gene: TRBV7-8
clone size: NA
D gene: NA

CDR3 DNA: TGCGCCAGCAGCACTCAGGGGTGGAACACTGAAGCTTTCTTT
CDR3 protein: CASSTQGWNTEAFF
J gene: TRBJ1-1
V gene: TRBV5-1
clone size: NA
D gene: NA

CDR3 DNA: TGTGCCAGCAGCCGCGTGGAGAGGGGGGACGAAGCTTTCTTT
CDR3 protein: CASSRVERGDEAFF
J gene: TRBJ1-1
V gene: TRBV7-9
clone size: NA
D gene: NA

CDR3 DNA: TGTGCCAGCAGCGTAGCCTGGATGAACACTGAAGCTTTCTTT
CDR3 protein: CASSVAWMNTEAFF
J gene: TRBJ1-1
V gene: TRBV9
clone size: NA
D gene: NA

CDR3 DNA: TGTGCCAGCACGGACCAGGGCAACAATCAGCCCCAGCATTTT
CDR3 protein: CASTDQGNNQPQHF
J gene: TRBJ1-5
V gene: TRBV2
clone size: medium-sized
D gene: NA

CDR3 DNA: TGCGCCAGCAGCTTGGGACCCTCAGGGGACTATGGCTACACCTTC
CDR3 protein: CASSLGPSGDYGYTF
J gene: TRBJ1-2
V gene: TRBV5-1
clone size: NA
D gene: NA

CDR3 DNA: TGTGCCAGCAGCGCCGTTCGCTGGGGGCGGGATGGCACAGATACGCAGTATTTT
CDR3 protein: CASSAVRWGRDGTDTQYF
J gene: TRBJ2-3
V gene: TRBV21-1
clone size: few
D gene: NA

CDR3 DNA: TGTGCCAGCAGTTACCCCTCAAAAGAGACCACAGATACGCAGTATTTT
CDR3 protein: CASSYPSKETTDTQYF
J gene: TRBJ2-3
V gene: TRBV6-2/TRBV6-3
clone size: NA
D gene: NA

CDR3 DNA: TGTGCCAGCAGCTTAACGATGCAGGGGGAAGCTTTCTTT
CDR3 protein: CASSLTMQGEAFF
J gene: TRBJ1-1
V gene: TRBV7-3
clone size: NA
D gene: NA

CDR3 DNA: TGTGCCAGCTCAGGGGAAGCAGGGCCCTACAATGAGCAGTTCTTC
CDR3 protein: CASSGEAGPYNEQFF
J gene: TRBJ2-1
V gene: TRBV18
clone size: NA
D gene: NA

CDR3 DNA: TGCAGTGCTAGTCAGCGGGGTGACTACGAGCAGTACTTC
CDR3 protein: CSASQRGDYEQYF
J gene: TRBJ2-7
V gene: TRBV20-1
clone size: NA
D gene: TRBD2

CDR3 DNA: TGTGCCACCCCACAGATAGGGACTAATGAAAAACTGTTTTTT
CDR3 protein: CATPQIGTNEKLFF
J gene: TRBJ1-4
V gene: TRBV19
clone size: NA
D gene: NA

CDR3 DNA: TGTGCCACCGCGGTTAACGCTGGGGAAAAACTGTTTTTT
CDR3 protein: CATAVNAGEKLFF
J gene: TRBJ1-4
V gene: TRBV6-4
clone size: NA
D gene: NA

CDR3 DNA: TGTGCCAGTAGTTTCGGGACATCTGGGGGCAATCAGCCCCAGCATTTT
CDR3 protein: CASSFGTSGGNQPQHF
J gene: TRBJ1-5
V gene: TRBV19
clone size: NA
D gene: NA

CDR3 DNA: TGCGCCAGCAGCGGCGCCCCGGGACTGGTCCCGATCGATGGCTACACCTTC
CDR3 protein: CASSGAPGLVPIDGYTF
J gene: TRBJ1-2
V gene: TRBV5-1
clone size: once
D gene: NA

CDR3 DNA: TGTGCCAGCTCACCACGGAGTGGTAGCAATCAGCCCCAGCATTTT
CDR3 protein: CASSPRSGSNQPQHF
J gene: TRBJ1-5
V gene: TRBV18
clone size: once
D gene: NA

CDR3 DNA: TGTGCCTGGAGCCTAAGGAACCGGCCTTCCGTGGAACTGTTTTTT
CDR3 protein: CAWSLRNRPSVELFF
J gene: TRBJ1-4
V gene: TRBV30
clone size: NA
D gene: NA

CDR3 DNA: TGTGCCAGCAGCGGGGTCCCGGGGTGGGACACTGAAGCTTTCTTT
CDR3 protein: CASSGVPGWDTEAFF
J gene: TRBJ1-1
V gene: TRBV5-6
clone size: NA
D gene: NA

CDR3 DNA: TGCGCCAGCAGCTTAACCTCCTACGAGCAGTACTTC
CDR3 protein: CASSLTSYEQYF
J gene: TRBJ2-7
V gene: TRBV5-1
clone size: NA
D gene: NA

CDR3 DNA: TGTGCCAGCAGCTCAGTCAGGGCTGGGAGCTACGAGCAGTACTTC
CDR3 protein: CASSSVRAGSYEQYF
J gene: TRBJ2-7
V gene: TRBV6-5
clone size: NA
D gene: NA

CDR3 DNA: TGTGCCAGCAGGCCCGGGACCGAAAATTCACCCCTCCACTTT
CDR3 protein: CASRPGTENSPLHF
J gene: TRBJ1-6
V gene: TRBV3-1/TRBV3-2
clone size: NA
D gene: NA

CDR3 DNA: TGTGCCAGCAGTCCCTCCGGGACTAACTCCTACGAGCAGTACTTC
CDR3 protein: CASSPSGTNSYEQYF
J gene: TRBJ2-7
V gene: TRBV6-5
clone size: NA
D gene: TRBD2

CDR3 DNA: TGTGCCAGCAGCTTCGAATCTAGCACTGAAGCTTTCTTT
CDR3 protein: CASSFESSTEAFF
J gene: TRBJ1-1
V gene: TRBV3-1/TRBV3-2
clone size: once
D gene: NA

CDR3 DNA: TGTGCCAGCTCACCCACTTGGGGGGAATCCTACAATGAGCAGTTCTTC
CDR3 protein: CASSPTWGESYNEQFF
J gene: TRBJ2-1
V gene: TRBV18
clone size: NA
D gene: NA

CDR3 DNA: TGTGCTAGTGCCCCCCTTGGGGGGAATAATTCACCCCTCCACTTT
CDR3 protein: CASAPLGGNNSPLHF
J gene: TRBJ1-6
V gene: TRBV12-5
clone size: NA
D gene: NA

CDR3 DNA: TGCAGTGCTAGTAGTCAACCGGGGGGACAATGGGGCTATGGCTACACCTTC
CDR3 protein: CSASSQPGGQWGYGYTF
J gene: TRBJ1-2
V gene: TRBV20-1
clone size: NA
D gene: NA

CDR3 DNA: TGTGCCGGGGAGGGGGCCTCGGGGGGCTACGAGCAGTACTTC
CDR3 protein: CAGEGASGGYEQYF
J gene: TRBJ2-7
V gene: TRBV30
clone size: NA
D gene: NA

CDR3 DNA: TGTGCCAGCACGGGACAGCTAGCCTCTGGAAACACCATATATTTT
CDR3 protein: CASTGQLASGNTIYF
J gene: TRBJ1-3
V gene: TRBV13
clone size: NA
D gene: TRBD1

CDR3 DNA: TGTGCCAGCAGTGACCACGGTGGGGGGGGCGAGCAGTACTTC
CDR3 protein: CASSDHGGGGEQYF
J gene: TRBJ2-7
V gene: TRBV6-1
clone size: NA
D gene: TRBD2

CDR3 DNA: TGTGCCAGCAGTTACTTGTCGACAGAAAGTGAAGCTTTCTTT
CDR3 protein: CASSYLSTESEAFF
J gene: TRBJ1-1
V gene: TRBV6-6
clone size: NA
D gene: NA

CDR3 DNA: TGTGCCAGTAGTAAAGACAGGGGCGGGGAGCTGTTTTTT
CDR3 protein: CASSKDRGGELFF
J gene: TRBJ2-2
V gene: TRBV19
clone size: few
D gene: TRBD1

CDR3 DNA: TGCGCCAGCAGCTCACATCTAGGGACAACTAATGAAAAACTGTTTTTT
CDR3 protein: CASSSHLGTTNEKLFF
J gene: TRBJ1-4
V gene: TRBV5-1
clone size: once
D gene: NA

CDR3 DNA: TGTGCCAGCAGCCCTGAAGGGGGGTCCTCCTACAATGAGCAGTTCTTC
CDR3 protein: CASSPEGGSSYNEQFF
J gene: TRBJ2-1
V gene: TRBV5-4
clone size: NA
D gene: NA

CDR3 DNA: TGCGCCAGCAGTGCCGGGACAGGGAATGGCTACACCTTC
CDR3 protein: CASSAGTGNGYTF
J gene: TRBJ1-2
V gene: TRBV10-2
clone size: NA
D gene: TRBD1

CDR3 DNA: TGTGCCAGCAGTGAAGCGTTGGCAGTCCCTGGGAATTCACCCCTCCACTTT
CDR3 protein: CASSEALAVPGNSPLHF
J gene: TRBJ1-6
V gene: TRBV6-1
clone size: NA
D gene: NA

CDR3 DNA: TGTGCCAGCAGTAGAACGGGGCAGGACAAAAACATTCAGTACTTC
CDR3 protein: CASSRTGQDKNIQYF
J gene: TRBJ2-4
V gene: TRBV6-5
clone size: once
D gene: NA

CDR3 DNA: TGTGCCAGCGGACAGGGACGGAACGAGCAGTACTTC
CDR3 protein: CASGQGRNEQYF
J gene: TRBJ2-7
V gene: TRBV28
clone size: few
D gene: TRBD1

CDR3 DNA: TGTGCCAGCAGCTTAGGGTGGAGGGGGCAGAACGAGCAGTACTTC
CDR3 protein: CASSLGWRGQNEQYF
J gene: TRBJ2-7
V gene: TRBV7-8
clone size: NA
D gene: NA

CDR3 DNA: TGTGCCAGTACCCAGGGGGGTCTAGTCACTGAGCAGTTCTTC
CDR3 protein: CASTQGGLVTEQFF
J gene: TRBJ2-1
V gene: TRBV19
clone size: NA
D gene: NA

CDR3 DNA: TGTGCCAGCAGTGAAGCGCTTCGGACTAGCAGGCAGTATTTT
CDR3 protein: CASSEALRTSRQYF
J gene: TRBJ2-3
V gene: TRBV2
clone size: NA
D gene: TRBD2

CDR3 DNA: TGTGCCAGCTCACCCTCCCAGGGGGTTTTGGAGACCCAGTACTTC
CDR3 protein: CASSPSQGVLETQYF
J gene: TRBJ2-5
V gene: TRBV18
clone size: once
D gene: TRBD1